This T cell receptor (beta chain) is from a study of cytomegalovirus exposure and HLA in healthy donors. Study as a whole: For the roughly 390 genotyped donors, 80% to 90% fell within the Caucasian-associated ancestry cluster. Study-wide results and limits: Using the classifier, cytomegalovirus status was reportedly diagnosed with high specificity and sensitivity. Analysis was performed later, and it showed HLA-associated TCR beta chains to be more clonally expanded than equally common others. One cluster of highly shared sequence variants probably arose as a sequencing artifact.

This clone was observed a handful of times. Its antigen is not identified. The PCR was carried out with 60 Vbeta primers and 13 Jbeta primers. The data were produced by immunoSEQ multiplex PCR, yet TCRdb's version contains in-frame clones alone and is incomplete. The sample holds 150,000 to 200,000 clones, more than 70% seen once. Germline loops: CDR1 LNHDA, CDR2 SQIVND (reference sequence). The CDR3 is 16 residues long. V was trimmed by 5 bases and J by 1 base, leaving 12 bases between them. The sample comprised PBMCs. This TCR derives from a woman aged 40 to 50 in good health and CMV-seropositive. J is TRBJ2-6 and V is TRBV19; TRBD1 might be the D (7 bases). The CDR3 reads CASSWTGGSGANVLTF. The CDR3 bases are TGTGCCAGTAGTTGGACAGGAGGGTCTGGGGCCAACGTCCTGACTTTC.